The clone carrying this T cell receptor beta chain was recorded at least ten times. Its antigen is as yet unknown. TCRdb reprocessed the 5' RACE reads with MiXCR, giving one entry per CDR3 protein. The data show about 330,000 distinct CDR3 sequences, less than 9.5% seen once. The CDR3 has 17 residues. V lost 3 bases, J lost 2 bases, and 9 bases stayed unmatched. This sample stems from a study of CD8 T cells in ankylosing spondylitis. Findings and caveats of the study: Ankylosing spondylitis blood appeared to be characterized by a TCR beta motif of roughly eight highly homologous variants.

The sequence was collected from a male donor with ankylosing spondylitis. The specimen was blood, either unsorted or a sorted T cell fraction (not recorded which). V usage is TRBV12-3 or TRBV12-4 and J usage is TRBJ1-5; TRBD1 matches at 8 bases. CDR3 residues: CASSFSDRGGGNQPQHF. DNA for the CDR3: TGTGCCAGCAGTTTCTCTGACAGGGGAGGAGGCAATCAGCCCCAGCATTTT.